This T cell receptor (beta chain) was recorded in a study of blood T cell repertoires in COVID-19. Authors' data handling: Reference gene primer amplification in the assay estimated nucleated cell counts. The method was immunoSEQ multiplex PCR; TCRdb's version includes in-frame clones alone and lacks a portion of them. V and J calls and clone size are given by that table; D and trimming were obtained from the DNA. The table lists fewer than 350,000 clones, roughly nine tenths of them singletons. V lost 1 base and J 4 bases, leaving 11 bases between the germline ends. The CDR3 loop spans 14 amino acids. Germline values: CDR1 KGHSH, CDR2 LQKENI.

The source of this sequence is a woman in her thirties with COVID-19, enrolled during active disease. Sequenced sample: peripheral blood. V gene TRBV18 combines with J gene TRBJ2-7; the D gene is possibly TRBD1 (6 bases). The CDR3 nucleotides are TGTGCCAGCTCACCACAGGGAACAGGGTACGAGCAGTACTTC. Translated, it gives CASSPQGTGYEQYF.